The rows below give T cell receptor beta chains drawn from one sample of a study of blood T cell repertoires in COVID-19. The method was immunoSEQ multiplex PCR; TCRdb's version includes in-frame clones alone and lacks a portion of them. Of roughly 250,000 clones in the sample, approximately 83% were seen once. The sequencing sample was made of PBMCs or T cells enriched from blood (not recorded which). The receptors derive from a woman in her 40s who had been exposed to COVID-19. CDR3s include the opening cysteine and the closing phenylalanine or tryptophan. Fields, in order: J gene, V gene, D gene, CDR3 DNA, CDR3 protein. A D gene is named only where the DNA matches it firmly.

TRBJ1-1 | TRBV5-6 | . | TGTGCCAGCAGCTTGGCAGGAGCGGGTTACACTGAAGCTTTCTTT | CASSLAGAGYTEAFF
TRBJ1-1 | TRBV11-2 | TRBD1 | TGTGCCAGCAGCCCTAGTAGGGGGACAGGGGGCATCTTT | CASSPSRGTGGIF
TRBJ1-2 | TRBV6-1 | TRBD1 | TGTGCCAGCAGTGACCGGGACAGGGGGCTATCGAACTATGGCTACACCTTC | CASSDRDRGLSNYGYTF
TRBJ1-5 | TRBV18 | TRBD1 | TGTGCCAGCTCACCACTGCCCCAGGGGGCGAATCAGCCCCAGCATTTT | CASSPLPQGANQPQHF
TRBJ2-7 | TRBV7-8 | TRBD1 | TGTGCCAGCAGCCGGGACAGGGCAAGAGCCCAGTACTTC | CASSRDRARAQYF
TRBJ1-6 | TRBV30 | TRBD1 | TGTGCCTGGAGTCCGGGACAGCCTTCACCCCTCCACTTT | CAWSPGQPSPLHF
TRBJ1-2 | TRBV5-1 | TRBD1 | TGCGCCAGCAGCCCTACAGGGGGCTTCTATGGCTACACCTTC | CASSPTGGFYGYTF
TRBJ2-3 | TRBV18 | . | TGTGCCAGCTCCAGGAGGGGACTCTTCACAGATACGCAGTATTTT | CASSRRGLFTDTQYF
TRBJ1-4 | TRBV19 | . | TGTGCCAGTAGTAGTGTGAGGTCGGATGAAAAACTGTTTTTT | CASSSVRSDEKLFF
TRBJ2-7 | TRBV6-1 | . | TGTGCCAGCAGTGAAGGTCCGGGGGCCTACGAGCAGTACTTC | CASSEGPGAYEQYF
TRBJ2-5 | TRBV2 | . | TGTGCCAGCAGGCGGGCGACGGTCGAGACCCAGTACTTC | CASRRATVETQYF
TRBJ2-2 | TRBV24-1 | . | TGTGCCACCAGTGAGTACGGAGGAACCGGGGAGCTGTTTTTT | CATSEYGGTGELFF
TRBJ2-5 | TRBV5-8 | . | TGTGCCTGGAGGGACTCCGGCCAAGAGACCCAGTACTTC | CAWRDSGQETQYF
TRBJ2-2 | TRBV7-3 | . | TGTGCCAGCAGCCCCCAGCAACTAGTCAACACCGGGGAGCTGTTTTTT | CASSPQQLVNTGELFF
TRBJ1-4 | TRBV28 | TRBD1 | TGTGCCAGCATCGGGACAGGGAATGAAAAACTGTTTTTT | CASIGTGNEKLFF
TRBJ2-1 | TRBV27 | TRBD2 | TGTGCCAGCAGCATGGGACTAGCGGGGTCTTTTGAGCAGTTCTTC | CASSMGLAGSFEQFF